These T cell receptor beta chains were read from a single sample in a study of blood T cell repertoires in COVID-19. The method was immunoSEQ multiplex PCR; TCRdb's version includes in-frame clones alone and lacks a portion of them. The table lists 180,000 or so clones, approximately 83% of them singletons, with about 3.3% in the top ten. The sample consisted of peripheral blood. The receptors shown here come from a man in his sixties with acute or convalescent COVID-19. CDR3s include the opening cysteine and the closing phenylalanine or tryptophan. D genes are given only for firm matches. Some rows have no size entry. The others give once, few or many, or a class for an expanded clone.

J gene	D gene	V gene	clone size	CDR3 protein	CDR3 DNA
TRBJ2-7	TRBD1	TRBV9	.	CASSVAGDRIYEQYF	TGTGCCAGCAGCGTAGCTGGGGACAGGATCTACGAGCAGTACTTC
TRBJ2-3	.	TRBV4-2	once	CASSPPYSDTQYF	TGTGCCAGCAGCCCCCCCTACTCAGATACGCAGTATTTT
TRBJ1-1	.	TRBV12-3/TRBV12-4	.	CASRQNTNTEAFF	TGTGCCAGCAGACAGAACACCAACACTGAAGCTTTCTTT
TRBJ1-2	.	TRBV3-1/TRBV3-2	.	CASSHEGRLGYTF	TGTGCCAGCAGCCACGAGGGGAGGCTCGGCTACACCTTC
TRBJ2-1	.	TRBV7-2	.	CASSLVGTAQFF	TGTGCCAGCAGCTTAGTGGGGACTGCGCAGTTCTTC
TRBJ1-2	TRBD1	TRBV27	.	CASSFRDRGGYTF	TGTGCCAGCAGTTTCCGGGACAGGGGTGGCTACACCTTC
TRBJ2-5	TRBD1	TRBV4-1	.	CASSPRRTGNHQETQYF	TGCGCCAGCAGCCCGAGACGGACAGGGAATCACCAAGAGACCCAGTACTTC
TRBJ2-2	.	TRBV5-4	.	CASSFSDLYTGELFF	TGTGCCAGCAGCTTTTCGGACTTATACACCGGGGAGCTGTTTTTT
TRBJ1-5	.	TRBV15	.	CATSRSNRVSVQPQHF	TGTGCCACCAGCAGATCAAACAGGGTGTCGGTTCAGCCCCAGCATTTT
TRBJ1-2	.	TRBV28	.	CASSLSQRGAGYTF	TGTGCCAGCAGTTTATCCCAAAGGGGTGCTGGCTACACCTTC
TRBJ2-5	TRBD2	TRBV7-3	.	CASSPGERGYQETQYF	TGTGCCAGCAGCCCTGGGGAGCGGGGGTACCAAGAGACCCAGTACTTC
TRBJ2-3	TRBD1	TRBV19	.	CASNNDRVTDTQYF	TGTGCCAGTAATAATGACAGGGTAACAGATACGCAGTATTTT
TRBJ2-3	TRBD1	TRBV5-1	.	CASSPGQTNTDTQYF	TGCGCCAGCAGCCCGGGACAGACCAACACAGATACGCAGTATTTT
TRBJ1-6	TRBD1	TRBV6-5	.	CASRRQGAYNSPLHF	TGTGCCAGCAGAAGACAGGGGGCTTATAATTCACCCCTCCACTTT
TRBJ1-4	TRBD1	TRBV18	.	CASSQGEGVGLFF	TGTGCCAGCTCGCAGGGGGAAGGAGTAGGACTGTTTTTT
TRBJ1-2	TRBD1	TRBV5-1	.	CASSPRTGGSYTF	TGCGCCAGCAGCCCCCGGACAGGAGGGAGCTACACCTTC
TRBJ1-3	TRBD1	TRBV19	.	CASSMDRAGSTIYF	TGTGCCAGTAGTATGGACAGGGCGGGTTCCACCATATATTTT
TRBJ2-6	.	TRBV21-1	.	CASSTPGGLGGANVLTF	TGTGCCAGCAGTACACCGGGGGGGCTTGGCGGGGCCAACGTCCTGACTTTC
TRBJ2-2	TRBD1	TRBV10-3	.	CAISADRGWAPHTGELFF	TGTGCCATCAGTGCAGACAGGGGCTGGGCCCCCCACACCGGGGAGCTGTTTTTT
TRBJ2-1	TRBD2	TRBV7-2	.	CASSSQGLAGVEQFF	TGTGCCAGCAGCTCCCAGGGACTAGCGGGAGTAGAGCAGTTCTTC
TRBJ2-1	.	TRBV2	.	CASRPQLVVGDNEQFF	TGTGCCAGCAGACCTCAACTGGTGGTCGGGGACAATGAGCAGTTCTTC
TRBJ2-1	TRBD1	TRBV28	.	CASSLGQGANKQFF	TGTGCCAGCAGTTTAGGACAGGGGGCTAATAAGCAGTTCTTC
TRBJ2-7	TRBD1	TRBV27	once	CASRGQGVYEQYF	TGTGCCAGCAGGGGACAGGGAGTCTACGAGCAGTACTTC
TRBJ1-1	.	TRBV7-3	.	CASSWGENTEAFF	TGTGCCAGCAGCTGGGGGGAGAACACTGAAGCTTTCTTT
TRBJ2-7	.	TRBV7-9	.	CASSYESDYEQYF	TGTGCCAGCAGTTATGAATCAGACTACGAGCAGTACTTC
TRBJ2-7	TRBD2	TRBV27	.	CASSLSRLAGSYEQYF	TGTGCCAGCAGTTTATCGAGACTAGCGGGGTCCTACGAGCAGTACTTC
TRBJ1-2	.	TRBV6-2/TRBV6-3	.	CASSPLGLGRTYGYTF	TGTGCCAGCAGCCCTCTCGGGTTGGGGCGAACCTATGGCTACACCTTC
TRBJ2-1	.	TRBV5-1	.	CASSLGGSYNEQFF	TGCGCCAGCAGCTTGGGAGGGAGCTACAATGAGCAGTTCTTC
TRBJ2-1	TRBD2	TRBV7-2	once	CASSYLASGGNEQFF	TGTGCCAGCAGCTACCTGGCTAGCGGGGGGAATGAGCAGTTCTTC
TRBJ2-7	TRBD2	TRBV2	.	CASKVAGGPGYEQYF	TGTGCCAGCAAAGTCGCGGGAGGGCCAGGATACGAGCAGTACTTC
TRBJ2-1	.	TRBV19	.	CASSMISRGSSYNEQFF	TGTGCCAGTAGTATGATTTCCCGGGGAAGCTCCTACAATGAGCAGTTCTTC
TRBJ2-2	TRBD2	TRBV5-1	once	CASSPLMAGGNTGELFF	TGCGCCAGCAGCCCCTTAATGGCGGGAGGTAACACCGGGGAGCTGTTTTTT
TRBJ2-3	.	TRBV10-3	few	CAISGTPRADTQYF	TGTGCCATCAGCGGAACACCTCGGGCAGATACGCAGTATTTT
TRBJ2-1	.	TRBV28	.	CASNYEDEQFF	TGTGCCAGCAATTATGAGGATGAGCAGTTCTTC